The sequence of this T cell receptor (beta chain) was determined in a study of T cell responses to AZD1222 COVID-19 vaccine. The V gene's germline CDR1 is LGHDT and CDR2 YNNKEL (reference sequence). CDR3 size: 13 residues. V was trimmed by 3 bases and J by 3 bases, leaving 6 bases between them. Produced via immunoSEQ multiplex PCR; TCRdb's table is partial and in-frame only. The sample yields 80,000 to 100,000 clones, 70% to 90% seen once. Study-wide points: Females outnumbered males among donors, who were mostly white British; clonal diversity was possibly underestimated. Variant regions that are unmutated are reportedly the target of nearly half of spike-specific TCRs. All repertoire sampling was performed exclusively after the peak T cell response.

With respect to this clone: Its antigen is still unknown.

The V and J genes are TRBV3-1 (or the pseudogene TRBV3-2) and TRBJ2-1; no firm D call. The TCR sequence derives from an adult in good health. Specimen: peripheral blood, collected on day 0 of AZD1222 vaccination. DNA of the CDR3: TGTGCCAGCAGCCAGAAGAGCTACAATGAGCAGTTCTTC. This encodes CASSQKSYNEQFF.